This TCR beta chain was found in a study of blood T cell repertoires in COVID-19. Some clones are missing from TCRdb's copy, which holds only in-frame ones; the method was immunoSEQ multiplex PCR. The sample includes about 190,000 clones, around 83% seen only once; the top ten take under 30%. There are 18 residues in the CDR3. The germline CDR1 and CDR2 sequences are SQVTM and ANQGSEA. The V segment lost 4 bases and the J segment 2 bases; nucleotides outside the gene matches: 20. The clonotype originates from a woman between 40 and 55 years old in a cohort exposed to, infected with or recovered from COVID-19 (not recorded which). The chain recombines TRBV29-1 with TRBJ2-7, with 7 bases identical to TRBD1. The specimen sequenced was PBMCs or T cells enriched from blood (not recorded which). CDR3 amino acids: CSVGIKNLGTAQPYEQYF. In DNA form, the CDR3 reads TGCAGCGTTGGTATAAAGAATTTGGGGACAGCCCAACCCTACGAGCAGTACTTC.